This T cell receptor beta chain was identified during a study of cytomegalovirus exposure and HLA in healthy donors. Study outcomes and limitations: DRB1 showed the most TCR associations and HLA-C the fewest in a later analysis, as rates varied by HLA locus. Reports credit the classifier with highly specific, highly sensitive diagnosis of cytomegalovirus status. Analyses of presence/absence relied on an assumption of roughly uniform sequencing depth across donors.

Notes on this clone: The antigen is not known.

The PCR ran on 60 Vbeta and 13 Jbeta primers. Clones were read by immunoSEQ multiplex PCR, and TCRdb kept only the in-frame ones, dropping some. The profile shows 170,000 or so clones, more than 80% of them singletons. Germline V lookup: CDR1 LGHNA, CDR2 YSLEER. This CDR3 has 18 amino acids. Trimming removed 1 base from V and 2 bases from J; junction bases left unmatched: 8. The rearrangement joins TRBV4-3 to TRBJ2-3, with 11 bases aligning to TRBD2. The sequenced sample consisted of PBMCs. This TCR was sampled from a man aged 18 to 29 in good health and CMV-seronegative. The CDR3 region has the DNA TGCGCCAGCAGCCAAGGTTCCCGACTAGCGGGACCCACAGATACGCAGTATTTT. It codes for CASSQGSRLAGPTDTQYF.